This T cell receptor beta chain was obtained from a study of radiotherapy plus CTLA-4 blockade in lung cancer. Across the study: Overall, approximately 17% of patients showed an objective response, while roughly 28% attained disease control.

TCRdb's table, derived via immunoSEQ multiplex PCR, lists solely in-frame clones and lacks some. In the table there are approximately 90,000 clones, about four fifths of which are singletons. Receiving focal radiation plus CTLA-4 blockade with ipilimumab were patients who had chemo-refractory metastatic non-small-cell lung cancer. On this clone itself: Its specificity is unknown.

Germline-derived CDR1 and CDR2 are GTSNPN and SVGIG (reference sequence). V shed 7 bases and J shed 0 bases, with 12 bases lying between them. The CDR3 is 13 amino acids. Whole-study findings and limits: It was early blood T cell clone dynamics, with interferon-beta, that reportedly best predicted response. Once radiotherapy plus ipilimumab had been given, TCR clones derived from tumor expanded in blood.

The chain uses TRBV30 and TRBJ1-1, with a possible D match to TRBD1 (6 bases). This clonotype was sampled from a human donor with non-small cell lung cancer who had stable disease on radiotherapy plus ipilimumab. The material was peripheral blood, obtained from a patient treated with radiotherapy plus ipilimumab. The CDR3 DNA follows: TGTGCCTTGACAGGCTTTGTGAACACTGAAGCTTTCTTT. Translated, it gives CALTGFVNTEAFF.